Below, 5 T cell receptor beta chains from the same sample are listed, as sequenced in a study of T cells after yellow fever vaccination. From the 5' RACE reads, TCRdb called clonotypes with MiXCR, one entry per CDR3 protein. The data show 150,000 to 200,000 distinct CDR3 sequences, about 11% seen once. Sequenced material: CD8+ T cells sorted from PBMCs, taken 15 days after the yellow fever booster vaccination. Source of these receptors: a man between 18 and 35 years old who received the YFV17D yellow fever vaccine.

Here the CDR3 reads CASRWRDTEAFF. The CDR3 DNA follows: TGTGCCAGCCGGTGGAGGGACACTGAAGCTTTCTTT. This chain links TRBV6-2 or TRBV6-3 with TRBJ1-1; D call uncertain. This CDR3 has 12 amino acids. V was trimmed by 8 bases and J by 3 bases, leaving 10 bases between them. CDR1 is MNHEY and CDR2 is SVGEGT in the germline V gene.

The genes are TRBV7-9 and TRBJ1-4, with D perhaps matching TRBD1 (5 bases). The V end lost 8 bases, the J end lost 8 bases, and 12 bases lay between the germline ends. This CDR3 region has 12 residues. The germline V gene has CDR1 SEHNR and CDR2 FQNEAQ (reference sequence). CDR3: CASEGSNEKLFF. CDR3 nucleotide sequence: TGTGCCAGCGAGGGGAGCAACGAAAAACTGTTTTTT. Full variable domain (rest looked up from reference TRBV7-9 and TRBJ1-4): DTGVSQNPRHKITKRGQNVTFRCDPISEHNRLYWYRQTLGQGPEFLTYFQNEAQLEKSRLLSDRFSAERPKGSFSTLEIQRTEQGDSAMYLCASEGSNEKLFFGSGTQLSVL.

V is TRBV5-5 and J is TRBJ2-6; no reliable D call. Looked up from germline, CDR1 is SGHKS and CDR2 is YYEKEE (reference sequence). The CDR3 contains 15 residues. Trimming cost V 1 base and J 1 base, with 6 bases left between them. The CDR3 nucleotides are TGTGCCAGCAGCTTGCTTCCGTCTGGGGCCAACGTCCTGACTTTC. Translating gives CASSLLPSGANVLTF.

This clonotype appeared many times. The chain is built from TRBV28 and TRBJ1-5; D not certain. CDR3 size: 12 residues. In germline, CDR1 is MDHEN, CDR2 SYDVKM. V was shortened by 8 bases and J by 4 bases, with 9 bases between the two germline ends. The CDR3 nucleotides read TGTGCCAGCGATTTTACGAATCAGCCCCAGCATTTT. Translating it yields CASDFTNQPQHF.

In DNA form, the CDR3 reads TGTGCCAGCAGCCCGACCGGGACAGGGTACAATGAGCAGTTCTTC. Amino acid sequence: CASSPTGTGYNEQFF. The J gene is TRBJ2-1, the V gene TRBV3-1, with TRBD1 identical over 9 bases. The CDR3 is 15 residues long. The V gene end was trimmed by 4 bases and the J gene end by 4 bases; junction bases not matched to a gene: 5. Germline V CDR1 and CDR2: LGHDT, YNNKEL (reference sequence).